Below are 26 T cell receptor beta chains sequenced from a single sample in a study of a mutant IDH1 vaccine in newly diagnosed glioma. Sequenced by immunoSEQ multiplex PCR; TCRdb stores in-frame clones only, minus some. Of over 20,000 clones listed, around three quarters are singletons. For these TCRs, the target antigens are not known. Time point given: week 11, during vaccination. The study gave 300 ug of mutant IDH1 20-mer peptide per vaccine dose, with topical imiquimod. This sample comprised PBMCs, obtained from a glioma patient whose treatment included an IDH1 peptide vaccine. All receptors derive from a man aged 35 to 55 with glioma.

The gene calls are TRBV19 and TRBJ2-1; possibly TRBD1 for D (5 bases). The V end was cut by 1 base, the J end by 3 bases, with 13 bases between. This CDR3 is built from 16 residues. CDR1 LNHDA and CDR2 SQIVND come from the germline V gene (reference sequence). The CDR3 nucleotides read TGTGCCAGTAGTATAGCAGTAAGGGGTCACTACAATGAGCAGTTCTTC. Translating it yields CASSIAVRGHYNEQFF.

The chain combines TRBV27 with TRBJ1-5; a weak D match, TRBD1 (5 bases). This CDR3 contains 17 residues. The ends were cut back, 4 bases at V and 0 bases at J, with 16 bases in the middle. Germline V gene data show CDR1 as MNHEY and CDR2 as SMNVEV (reference sequence). CDR3 protein: CASSSNRDVYSNQPQHF. DNA for the CDR3: TGTGCCAGCAGTTCAAACCGGGACGTATATAGCAATCAGCCCCAGCATTTT.

The rearrangement links TRBV6-5 to TRBJ1-1; D might be TRBD1 (6 bases). With 6 bases removed from V and 1 base from J, the gap between germline ends came to 9 bases. This CDR3 is built from 13 residues. Germline lookup yields CDR1 MNHEY and CDR2 SVGAGI. CDR3 coding DNA: TGTGCCAGCAGACAGGGCACGAACACTGAAGCTTTCTTT. Protein sequence: CASRQGTNTEAFF.

The rearrangement joins TRBV30 to TRBJ1-5; 8 bases are a match to TRBD1. V lost 3 bases to trimming and J lost 5 bases; unmatched junction nucleotides: 27. The CDR3 length is 21 residues. Germline loops: CDR1 GTSNPN, CDR2 SVGIG (reference sequence). CDR3 loop: CAWSEYWGLGTGFRPDQPQHF. The CDR3 DNA follows: TGTGCCTGGAGCGAGTATTGGGGGCTCGGGACAGGATTCCGGCCTGATCAGCCCCAGCATTTT.

The chain is built from TRBV11-2 and TRBJ2-2; 8 bases are a match to TRBD2. CDR1 and CDR2 from the germline V gene are SGHAT and FQNNGV. V gave up 1 base and J gave up 0 bases; unmatched junction bases: 1. The CDR3 is 16 amino acids. The CDR3 loop is CASSLGGLANTGELFF. In DNA, the CDR3 is TGTGCCAGCAGCTTAGGGGGACTAGCGAACACCGGGGAGCTGTTTTTT. The full variable domain, in which reference TRBV11-2 and TRBJ2-2 provide the parts outside the CDR3, is EAGVAQSPRYKIIEKRQSVAFWCNPISGHATLYWYQQILGQGPKLLIQFQNNGVVDDSQLPKDRFSAERLKGVDSTLKIQPAKLEDSAVYLCASSLGGLANTGELFFGEGSRLTVL.

The rearrangement uses TRBV4-1 and TRBJ2-1; D might be TRBD1 (5 bases). Trimming cost V 3 bases and J 7 bases, with 13 bases left between them. The CDR3 length is 14 residues. The germline CDR1 and CDR2 sequences are MGHRA and YSYEKL. Written as DNA, the CDR3 is TGCGCCAGCAGCCAGAGACAGATCGGTAATGAGCAGTTCTTC. This translates into CASSQRQIGNEQFF.

The chain is built from TRBV5-6 and TRBJ2-1, with 12 positions matching TRBD2. The J segment lost 4 bases and the V segment lost 4 bases, leaving 3 bases of the junction unmatched. This CDR3 contains 15 residues. CDR1 and CDR2 from the germline V gene are SGHDT and YYEEEE. CDR3 amino acids: CASSLGLAGYNEQFF. As DNA, the CDR3 is TGTGCCAGCAGCCTGGGACTAGCGGGTTACAATGAGCAGTTCTTC.

J is TRBJ2-4 and V is TRBV7-2; D is ambiguous. Trimming removed 3 bases from V and 1 base from J, with 16 bases in between. CDR1 and CDR2 (germline): SGHTA, FQGNSA. This CDR3 is built from 17 residues. CDR3 loop: CASSFYPLGNAKNIQYF. In nucleotides, the CDR3 is TGTGCCAGCAGCTTCTATCCGCTAGGAAACGCCAAAAACATTCAGTACTTC.

The chain joins TRBV25-1 to TRBJ2-1, with TRBD1 matching 8 bases. With V trimmed by 7 bases and J by 3 bases, 14 bases remained unmatched. The CDR3 consists of 17 residues. Looked up from germline, CDR1 is MGHDK and CDR2 is SYGVNS. Written as DNA, the CDR3 is TGTGCCAGCACCGCACAGACCAGGGGGCGAGACTACAATGAGCAGTTCTTC. This gives the protein CASTAQTRGRDYNEQFF. The variable domain in full, with the rest retrieved from reference TRBV25-1 and TRBJ2-1, is EADIYQTPRYLVIGTGKKITLECSQTMGHDKMYWYQQDPGMELHLIHYSYGVNSTEKGDLSSESTVSRIRTEHFPLTLESARPSHTSQYLCASTAQTRGRDYNEQFFGPGTRLTVL.

This clone has a handful of counts. At one end the junction does not follow the germline gene, possibly because of a read error. The chain links TRBV9 to TRBJ2-2; D may be TRBD2 (5 bases). CDR3 size: 12 residues. Germline loops: CDR1 SGDLS, CDR2 YYNGEE. CDR3 sequence: CASSVGHRGAVF. The CDR3 nucleotides are TGTGCCAGCAGCGTAGGGCACCGGGGAGCTGTTTTT.

This clone was recorded a few times. The gene calls are TRBV5-6 and TRBJ2-7; D not certain. There are 12 residues in the CDR3. CDR1 is SGHDT and CDR2 is YYEEEE in the germline V gene. The V end was cut by 5 bases, the J end by 6 bases, with 12 bases between. The CDR3 nucleotides are TGTGCCAGCAGGAACATGTGGGGCGAGCAGTACGTC. This translates into CASRNMWGEQYV.

In its sample, this clone was seen a few times. The CDR3 DNA is TGCGCCAGCAGCTGGGACTCGGGTGGTAAAGGGACCCAGTACTTC. Amino acids: CASSWDSGGKGTQYF. The V gene is TRBV5-1, the J gene TRBJ2-5; TRBD2 is a possible D gene (6 bases). V dropped 3 bases and J dropped 7 bases, with 19 bases sitting between them. Germline V gene data show CDR1 as SGHRS and CDR2 as YFSETQ. The CDR3 covers 15 residues.

The chain recombines TRBV18 with TRBJ1-2, with a weak D call TRBD1 (6 bases). Deletions cut 3 bases from V and 1 base from J, with 12 bases between. Germline V CDR1 and CDR2: KGHSH, LQKENI. The CDR3 contains 15 residues. Here the CDR3 reads CASSPARGINYGYTF. CDR3 nucleotides: TGTGCCAGCTCACCGGCAAGGGGGATTAACTATGGCTACACCTTC.

The rearrangement joins TRBV5-6 to TRBJ2-5, with D possibly being TRBD2 (6 bases). The CDR3 consists of 14 residues. V was clipped by 4 bases and J by 5 bases, with 15 bases between them. The germline CDR1 and CDR2 sequences are SGHDT and YYEEEE. In DNA form, the CDR3 reads TGTGCCAGCAGCGCGGGGAGCTCCAGGGAGACCCAGTACTTC. This translates into CASSAGSSRETQYF.

This clone was counted a few times. The chain combines TRBV27 with TRBJ2-5, with 10 bases fitting TRBD1. The DNA end lines up better with TRBJ2-7; the J call may be wrong. The V gene's germline CDR1 is MNHEY and CDR2 SMNVEV (reference sequence). The CDR3 is 14 residues long. The CDR3 loop reads CASSPGQGFYEQYF. In DNA, the CDR3 is TGTGCCAGCAGTCCGGGACAGGGGTTCTACGAGCAGTACTTC.

The V gene is TRBV7-2, the J gene TRBJ2-5; D possibly corresponds to TRBD2 (5 bases). Germline CDR1 SGHTA, CDR2 FQGNSA. Trimming shortened V by 8 bases and J by 5 bases, and 15 bases separated the two germline ends. This CDR3 region has 13 residues. The CDR3 here is CASGRTRTETQYF. As DNA, the CDR3 is TGTGCCAGCGGCCGTACTAGGACGGAGACCCAGTACTTC.

This clone was seen just once. The chain joins TRBV11-3 to TRBJ1-1; TRBD1 matches 8 bases. Germline lookup yields CDR1 SGHNT and CDR2 YENEEA. The J segment lost 1 base and the V segment lost 2 bases, leaving 15 bases of the junction unmatched. This CDR3 region has 19 residues. The DNA for the CDR3 is TGTGCCAGCAGCTTAAGGACAGGGAGGGGATATTATGAGAACACTGAAGCTTTCTTT. This codes for CASSLRTGRGYYENTEAFF.

The chain recombines TRBV11-2 with TRBJ2-5; no clear D gene. The germline CDR1 and CDR2 sequences are SGHAT and FQNNGV. The V end lost 3 bases, the J end lost 1 base, and 0 bases lay between the germline ends. The CDR3 has 11 amino acids. As DNA, the CDR3 is TGTGCCAGCAGCTTCCAAGAGACCCAGTACTTC. Encoded protein: CASSFQETQYF.

This clone has only a few counts. The rearrangement links TRBV4-1 to TRBJ1-1; no clear D. CDR1 and CDR2 (germline): MGHRA, YSYEKL. With 0 bases removed from V and 4 bases from J, the gap between germline ends came to 18 bases. CDR3 size: 17 residues. The CDR3 nucleotides are TGCGCCAGCAGCCAAGAGTTTTCCGTCCATGGTGGCACTGAAGCTTTCTTT. Residues: CASSQEFSVHGGTEAFF.

The gene calls are TRBV7-2 and TRBJ2-3; weak D call: TRBD1 (6 bases). The V gene lost 4 bases and the J gene lost 4 bases, with 15 bases spanning the gap. This CDR3 comprises 15 residues. Germline V gene data show CDR1 as SGHTA and CDR2 as FQGNSA. CDR3 sequence: CASSSLGQRADTQYF. For the CDR3, the DNA is TGTGCCAGCAGCTCTCTTGGACAGAGGGCAGATACGCAGTATTTT.

This chain joins TRBV7-8 and TRBJ1-1; D unclear. V was trimmed by 5 bases and J by 0 bases, leaving 7 bases between them. The V gene's germline CDR1 is SGHVS and CDR2 FQNEAQ. There are 13 residues in the CDR3. CDR3 loop: CASSIDMNTEAFF. The CDR3 region has the DNA TGTGCCAGCAGCATCGATATGAACACTGAAGCTTTCTTT.

The chain joins TRBV7-2 to TRBJ1-1; the D gene is possibly TRBD1 (5 bases). The V gene's germline CDR1 is SGHTA and CDR2 FQGNSA. Trimming took 3 bases from V and 1 from J, leaving 9 bases between them. The CDR3 runs to 14 residues. CDR3 DNA sequence: TGTGCCAGCAGCTTCCGGGGCACGAACACTGAAGCTTTCTTT. Its translation: CASSFRGTNTEAFF.

V and J are TRBV5-1 and TRBJ1-2; D unresolved. V was cut by 0 bases and J by 3 bases, with 6 bases left in between. The CDR3 has 13 residues. Germline CDR1 is SGHRS and CDR2 is YFSETQ. The CDR3 reads CASSLDGDYGYTF. DNA for the CDR3: TGCGCCAGCAGCTTGGATGGGGACTATGGCTACACCTTC.

The V call is TRBV5-6, the J call TRBJ1-5; weak D call: TRBD1 (5 bases). Per germline, CDR1 SGHDT and CDR2 YYEEEE. The CDR3 covers 14 residues. The V end was cut by 5 bases, the J end by 2 bases, with 11 bases between. The CDR3 protein is CASSGGFRNQPQHF. CDR3 coding DNA: TGTGCCAGCAGTGGGGGGTTTCGCAATCAGCCCCAGCATTTT.

A single count supports this clone. CDR3 DNA: TGCGCCAGCAGCTCCCAACAGGGCGCCTCCTACGAGCAGTACTTC. This gives the protein CASSSQQGASYEQYF. The V gene is TRBV5-1, the J gene TRBJ2-7; the D gene is possibly TRBD1 (6 bases). CDR1 and CDR2 from the germline V gene are SGHRS and YFSETQ. The CDR3 runs 15 residues. The germline V and J ends were trimmed by 3 bases and 0 bases, with 13 bases remaining between them. Together with reference TRBV5-1 and TRBJ2-7, the CDR3 gives the full variable domain: KAGVTQTPRYLIKTRGQQVTLSCSPISGHRSVSWYQQTPGQGLQFLFEYFSETQRNKGNFPGRFSGRQFSNSRSEMNVSTLELGDSALYLCASSSQQGASYEQYFGPGTRLTVT.

The chain combines TRBV4-1 with TRBJ2-3, with 8 bases that match TRBD1. CDR1 and CDR2 from the germline V gene are MGHRA and YSYEKL. Trimming at V came to 6 bases and at J to 6 bases, leaving 5 bases not matched to a gene. CDR3 size: 13 residues. CDR3 nucleotide sequence: TGCGCCAGCAGGCGGACAGGGAGCGATACGCAGTATTTT. As protein: CASRRTGSDTQYF.